This is a list of T cell receptor beta chains from one sample in a study of shared clonotypes between healthy human individuals. Produced via immunoSEQ multiplex PCR; TCRdb's table is partial and in-frame only. The sample includes around 2,100,000 clones, about 95% of them seen just once. The sequenced sample was naive CD8+ T cells sorted from blood. These receptors originate from a man between 18 and 29 years old in good health. Both conserved end residues are part of each CDR3. The D gene is left open where the match is weak. A row's size may be missing; if present it is once, few, many or a size class.

d_gene	v_gene	abundance	j_gene	CDR3nt	CDR3aa
-	TRBV30	-	TRBJ2-2	TGTGCCTGGAGTGTAGCCGACACCGGGGAGCTGTTTTTT	CAWSVADTGELFF
TRBD1	TRBV4-3	-	TRBJ2-1	TGCGCCAGCAGCCAAGAGGGACAGGGGGCCTACAATGAGCAGTTCTTC	CASSQEGQGAYNEQFF
-	TRBV9	-	TRBJ2-1	TGTGCCAGCAGCGAACATGGCAATGAGCAGTTCTTC	CASSEHGNEQFF
-	TRBV19	-	TRBJ2-7	TGTGCCAGTAGTTATAACGGCTACGAGCAGTACTTC	CASSYNGYEQYF
TRBD1	TRBV5-4	-	TRBJ2-3	TGTGCCAGCAGCCTTGGGACAGGGGGCACAGATACGCAGTATTTT	CASSLGTGGTDTQYF
TRBD2	TRBV2	-	TRBJ2-7	TGTGCCAGCATCCCCTGGACTAGCGGGAAACCCTACGAGCAGTACTTC	CASIPWTSGKPYEQYF
-	TRBV10-2	-	TRBJ2-1	TGCGCCAGCAGTGAGTCGATGGGGTACAATGAGCAGTTCTTC	CASSESMGYNEQFF
-	TRBV9	-	TRBJ2-7	TGTGCCGCGGGTTCAGGGGCCTACGAGCAGTACTTC	CAAGSGAYEQYF
-	TRBV27	-	TRBJ1-5	TGTGCCAGCAGTTTATCCCCCCCGGGCAGACAGCCCCAGCATTTT	CASSLSPPGRQPQHF
-	TRBV7-9	-	TRBJ2-2	TGTGCCAGCAGCTACACCGGGGAGCTGTTTTTT	CASSYTGELFF
-	TRBV7-2	-	TRBJ2-5	TGTGCCAGCAGCTTAGTCGCGGTTTGGGGCCAGTGGGAGACCCAGTACTTC	CASSLVAVWGQWETQYF
TRBD1	TRBV4-1	-	TRBJ2-3	TGCGCCAGCAGCCAAGACCCGGGGACAGTGGTAGGGGCAGATACGCAGTATTTT	CASSQDPGTVVGADTQYF
-	TRBV29-1	-	TRBJ2-5	TGCAGCGTTGAGGACTTCTATGGGGGAGAGACCCAGTACTTC	CSVEDFYGGETQYF
-	TRBV29-1	-	TRBJ2-7	TGCAGCGCCCGGGAGAACTACGAGCAGTACTTC	CSARENYEQYF
-	TRBV25-1	-	TRBJ1-2	TGTGCCAGCAGCTCTCAAGGTTGGGGCTACACCTTC	CASSSQGWGYTF
-	TRBV6-6	once	TRBJ2-7	TGTGCCAGCAGTTACAGGGGGGCCTACGAGCAGTACTTC	CASSYRGAYEQYF
TRBD1	TRBV14	-	TRBJ2-5	TGTGCCAGCAGCCCGTGGACAGGGGAGGGCCAAGAGACCCAGTACTTC	CASSPWTGEGQETQYF
TRBD1	TRBV7-9	-	TRBJ1-1	TGTGCCAGCAGCCTGAAACCAGGACAGGGGGCCCCTGAAGCTTTCTTT	CASSLKPGQGAPEAFF
-	TRBV2	-	TRBJ2-1	TGTGCCAGCACTGACCGGGGGGCGTACAATGAGCAGTTCTTC	CASTDRGAYNEQFF
-	TRBV4-3	-	TRBJ2-7	TGCGCCAGCAGCCAAGATCTAGAATACGAGCAGTACTTC	CASSQDLEYEQYF
TRBD1	TRBV28	-	TRBJ2-7	TGTGCCAGCAGCCATAGACAGGGTGTCCACGAGCAGTACTTC	CASSHRQGVHEQYF
-	TRBV5-8	-	TRBJ2-6	TGTGCCAGCAGCCCACAGGTCCCCTCTGGGGCCAACGTCCTGACTTTC	CASSPQVPSGANVLTF
TRBD1	TRBV27	-	TRBJ2-1	TGTGCCAGCAGCCTGGACAGGGGTTTGAATGAGCAGTTCTTC	CASSLDRGLNEQFF
TRBD2	TRBV6-1	-	TRBJ2-1	TGTGCCAGCAGTGAACGGCGGGGGGTTTACAATGAGCAGTTCTTC	CASSERRGVYNEQFF
-	TRBV2	-	TRBJ1-4	TGTGCCAGCAGTGAAACTGGGACGCGAGAAAAACTGTTTTTT	CASSETGTREKLFF
-	TRBV6-5	-	TRBJ1-1	TGTGCCAGCAGTCCCCGCGGAGGGGGGAGGACTGAAGCTTTCTTT	CASSPRGGGRTEAFF